The 26 T cell receptor beta chains in this list originate from one sample, sequenced in a study of T-cell memory formation after mild COVID-19. MiXCR, applied by TCRdb to the 5' RACE reads, yields one record per CDR3 protein. The data hold 80,000 to 130,000 distinct CDR3 sequences, with 8.5% to 14% observed a single time. The sequencing input was PBMCs or a T cell subset sorted from them (not recorded which). The receptors come from a man between 18 and 29 years old who had mild COVID-19 (a few samples of this study predate the infection). Cell type and time point are not known.

This chain joins TRBV6-5 and TRBJ1-1; TRBD1 matches at 8 bases. Germline loops: CDR1 MNHEY, CDR2 SVGAGI. There are 13 residues in the CDR3. With V trimmed by 0 bases and J by 8 bases, 2 bases remained unmatched. The CDR3 DNA reads as TGTGCCAGCAGTTACTCGGGACAGGTCGAAGCTTTCTTT. Its translation is CASSYSGQVEAFF.

The sample holds a few counts of this clonotype. This sequence joins TRBV6-5 and TRBJ1-6, with 7 positions matching TRBD1. CDR1 and CDR2 from the germline V gene are MNHEY and SVGAGI. With 6 bases clipped from V and 7 bases from J, the junction kept 6 bases outside the gene matches. The CDR3 is 14 amino acids. The chain's CDR3 is CASRPTGRNSPLHF. The CDR3, as DNA: TGTGCCAGCAGACCGACAGGGAGGAATTCACCCCTCCACTTT.

The rearrangement links TRBV4-1 to TRBJ2-1; 7 bases are a match to TRBD1. This CDR3 has 16 residues. The germline gives CDR1 MGHRA, CDR2 YSYEKL. V lost 0 bases, J lost 7 bases, and 9 bases stayed unmatched. In nucleotides, the CDR3 is TGCGCCAGCAGCCAAGACCCACAGGGGATATGGAATGAGCAGTTCTTC. Translation: CASSQDPQGIWNEQFF.

The table lists this clonotype with many counts. The chain links TRBV7-9 to TRBJ2-1; 8 bases line up with TRBD2. Losses at the gene ends were 5 bases for V and 6 bases for J; bases not matched to a gene: 6. The CDR3 contains 14 residues. Germline CDR1 SEHNR, CDR2 FQNEAQ (reference sequence). The CDR3 DNA reads as TGTGCCAGCAGCCCCAGGACTAGCAGCAATGAGCAGTTCTTC. Translation gives CASSPRTSSNEQFF.

This clonotype was seen many times. The V gene is TRBV19, the J gene TRBJ2-5, with D tentatively TRBD1 or TRBD2 (5 bases each). The V gene's germline CDR1 is LNHDA and CDR2 SQIVND (reference sequence). Trimming removed 1 base from V and 0 bases from J, with 9 bases in between. The CDR3 totals 15 residues. The CDR3 nucleotides are TGTGCCAGTAGTATAGGGGACGGGTACCAAGAGACCCAGTACTTC. It is translated as CASSIGDGYQETQYF.

The V and J genes are TRBV5-1 and TRBJ2-1, with D perhaps TRBD1 (5 bases). The CDR3 sequence is 15 residues long. Per the germline V gene, CDR1 is SGHRS and CDR2 is YFSETQ. Deletions cut 3 bases from V and 3 bases from J, with 13 bases between. This CDR3 reads CASSSRLDSYNEQFF. The DNA for the CDR3 is TGCGCCAGCAGCTCACGACTCGACAGCTACAATGAGCAGTTCTTC.

There are a few counts of this clonotype. The chain recombines TRBV9 with TRBJ1-1; D is perhaps TRBD1 (5 bases). This CDR3 is 14 amino acids long. The V gene lost 0 bases and the J gene lost 3 bases, with 9 bases spanning the gap. Germline V CDR1 and CDR2: SGDLS, YYNGEE. CDR3 in amino acids: CASSVGPGYTEAFF. The CDR3 DNA reads TGTGCCAGCAGCGTAGGTCCAGGGTACACTGAAGCTTTCTTT.

This clonotype was detected a few times. CDR3 sequence reads: CASSPAGPFNSPLHF. The DNA of the CDR3 is TGTGCCAGCAGCCCAGCGGGACCTTTTAATTCACCCCTCCACTTT. The genes are TRBV7-9 and TRBJ1-6, with D possibly being TRBD1 (5 bases). The germline V gene encodes CDR1 SEHNR and CDR2 FQNEAQ (reference sequence). V gave up 5 bases and J gave up 6 bases, with 14 bases separating them. CDR3 length: 15 amino acids.

In its sample, this clonotype was seen many times. The chain carries TRBV7-2 and TRBJ1-1; 9 bases match TRBD1. V trimming: 0 bases; J trimming: 4 bases; junction bases outside the gene matches: 6. CDR1 and CDR2 from the germline V gene are SGHTA and FQGNSA. The CDR3 is 16 residues long. The CDR3 DNA reads TGTGCCAGCAGCTTAGCGGGGACAGGGCGGATCACTGAAGCTTTCTTT. Protein sequence: CASSLAGTGRITEAFF.

This clonotype was observed a handful of times. The gene calls are TRBV9 and TRBJ2-5, with D perhaps TRBD1 (6 bases). The CDR3 is 13 amino acids. V was pared by 5 bases and J by 2 bases, with 10 bases between. Looked up from germline, CDR1 is SGDLS and CDR2 is YYNGEE. The CDR3, as DNA: TGTGCCAGCAGTGGACAGTTACAAGAGACCCAGTACTTC. Translating it yields CASSGQLQETQYF.

The chain couples TRBV5-5 to TRBJ2-5; D perhaps matches TRBD1 (6 bases). The length of the CDR3 is 15 residues. V dropped 4 bases and J dropped 3 bases, with 16 bases sitting between them. Germline CDR1 and CDR2: SGHKS and YYEKEE (reference sequence). The CDR3 sequence: CASSQPRGLEETQYF. The CDR3 region has the DNA TGTGCCAGCAGCCAGCCCAGGGGATTGGAAGAGACCCAGTACTTC.

The gene calls are TRBV9 and TRBJ2-3; unclear D gene. V lost 3 bases to trimming and J lost 4 bases, with 12 bases between them. The length of the CDR3 is 14 residues. Germline V CDR1 and CDR2: SGDLS, YYNGEE. CDR3 in amino acids: CASSEDGLADTQYF. The CDR3 coding sequence is TGTGCCAGCAGCGAGGATGGTTTGGCAGATACGCAGTATTTT.

The V gene is TRBV4-2, the J gene TRBJ2-7, with D perhaps matching TRBD2 (6 bases). Trimming took off 1 base at V and 1 base at J, with 11 bases between the two ends. The germline V gene has CDR1 LGHNA and CDR2 YNFKEQ. This CDR3 region has 15 residues. The CDR3 protein is CASSQVGGTSYEQYF. The CDR3 nucleotides are TGTGCCAGCAGCCAAGTGGGCGGGACGTCCTACGAGCAGTACTTC.

The chain uses TRBV27 and TRBJ1-2; no firm D call. Germline CDR1 and CDR2: MNHEY and SMNVEV (reference sequence). With 0 bases removed from V and 7 bases from J, the gap between germline ends came to 18 bases. The CDR3 length is 16 residues. CDR3 in amino acids: CASSLSLGGPGSGYTF. The CDR3 DNA is TGTGCCAGCAGTTTATCCCTCGGAGGTCCGGGGAGTGGCTACACCTTC.

This clonotype came up a few times. The V call is TRBV4-1, the J call TRBJ2-1, with D perhaps given as TRBD1 or TRBD2 (5 bases each). Germline-derived CDR1 and CDR2 are MGHRA and YSYEKL. The CDR3 covers 17 residues. The V end was cut by 3 bases, the J end by 0 bases, with 15 bases between. As DNA, the CDR3 is TGCGCCAGCAGCCACGCCGGGACCGCTAGCTCCTACAATGAGCAGTTCTTC. Encoded protein: CASSHAGTASSYNEQFF.

This clonotype was seen a handful of times. V gene TRBV7-8 combines with J gene TRBJ2-1; D call uncertain. Germline V CDR1 and CDR2: SGHVS, FQNEAQ. There are 14 residues in the CDR3. Between the trimmed V and J ends, which lost 6 bases and 4 bases, there was a span of 13 bases. CDR3 bases: TGTGCCAGCAGAACCTCGGCAGAGTACAATGAGCAGTTCTTC. As protein: CASRTSAEYNEQFF.

This clonotype was counted a few times. The chain combines TRBV21-1 with TRBJ1-5. TRBV21-1 is a pseudogene. CDR3 size: 16 residues. CDR3 in DNA: TGTGCCAGCAGCAAAGTGGGCCGCGGGGTGAATCAGCCCCAGCATTTT. Encoded protein: CASSKVGRGVNQPQHF.

This clonotype has a handful of counts. The chain employs TRBV6-1 and TRBJ2-7, with 8 bases aligning to TRBD2. Germline V CDR1 and CDR2: MNHNS, SASEGT. The CDR3 totals 14 residues. The V gene end was trimmed by 3 bases and the J gene end by 5 bases; junction bases not matched to a gene: 6. The CDR3 loop reads CASSDRGLDDEQYV. The DNA of the CDR3 is TGTGCCAGCAGTGACCGGGGACTAGACGACGAGCAGTACGTC.

The chain combines TRBV10-1 with TRBJ2-7, with D tentatively TRBD1 (6 bases). The CDR3 runs to 16 residues. Germline values: CDR1 WNHNN, CDR2 SYGVQD (reference sequence). Between the trimmed V and J ends, which lost 4 bases and 4 bases, there was a span of 20 bases. CDR3 nucleotide sequence: TGCGCCAGCAGTGGAATACAGGGAGATCCGCCGTACGAGCAGTACTTC. Amino acid sequence: CASSGIQGDPPYEQYF.

Concerning this clonotype itself: Possible read error: a much larger clone is one base away. The chain is built from TRBV4-3 and TRBJ2-4, with D maybe TRBD1 (6 bases). The CDR3 has 15 residues. The germline V gene has CDR1 LGHNA and CDR2 YSLEER. In nucleotides, the CDR3 is TGCGCCAGCAGACAAGATCTGGGGGCCGAAAACATTCAGTACTTC. This translates into CASRQDLGAENIQYF.

The chain links TRBV12-5 to TRBJ1-1; tentative D call: TRBD1 (6 bases). CDR3 length: 12 amino acids. From germline, CDR1 is LGHNT and CDR2 FRNRAP. Trimming stripped 7 bases from V and 4 bases from J, with 10 bases between. The CDR3 region is CASAGGGTEAFF. The CDR3 DNA is TGTGCTAGTGCTGGAGGGGGCACTGAAGCTTTCTTT.

This clonotype was seen a handful of times. V and J are TRBV5-1 and TRBJ2-7; D gene uncertain. CDR3 length equals 13 residues. Germline lookup yields CDR1 SGHRS and CDR2 YFSETQ. The germline V and J ends were trimmed by 0 bases and 6 bases, with 10 bases remaining between them. This chain's CDR3 is CASSLAGKGEQYV. CDR3 nucleotide sequence: TGCGCCAGCAGCTTGGCTGGGAAGGGCGAGCAGTACGTC.

The rearrangement joins TRBV5-1 to TRBJ2-2; possibly TRBD1 for D (6 bases). CDR3 length: 16 amino acids. Germline CDR1 is SGHRS and CDR2 is YFSETQ. V dropped 3 bases and J dropped 0 bases, with 12 bases sitting between them. The CDR3 region has the DNA TGCGCCAGCAGCTATCCGACAGGTGCGAACACCGGGGAGCTGTTTTTT. Translating gives CASSYPTGANTGELFF.

In this sample, this clonotype turned up many times. The chain is built from TRBV20-1 and TRBJ2-5, with TRBD2 as a possible D gene (5 bases). The CDR3 loop spans 12 amino acids. The V end lost 3 bases, the J end lost 2 bases, and 7 bases lay between the germline ends. Germline CDR1 and CDR2: DFQATT and SNEGSKA (reference sequence). Here the CDR3 DNA reads TGCAGTGCTAGGACTACTCAAGAGACCCAGTACTTC. Its translation is CSARTTQETQYF.

The V gene is TRBV6-2 or TRBV6-3, the J gene TRBJ2-4; 9 positions match TRBD1. The CDR3 is 15 residues long. Germline CDR1 and CDR2: MNHEY and SVGEGT. The ends lost 1 base at V and 5 bases at J; junction bases unmatched: 3. The CDR3 DNA reads TGTGCCAGCAGTTACTTGTGGACAGGGGAAAACATTCAGTACTTC. It specifies CASSYLWTGENIQYF.

This chain joins TRBV7-6 and TRBJ1-2; 11 bases are shared with TRBD1. The V gene end was trimmed by 5 bases and the J gene end by 0 bases; junction bases not matched to a gene: 5. The CDR3 runs to 16 residues. The germline V gene encodes CDR1 SGHVS and CDR2 FNYEAQ. CDR3 protein: CASSRTGGLANYGYTF. In nucleotides, the CDR3 is TGTGCCAGCAGCCGGACAGGGGGCCTGGCTAACTATGGCTACACCTTC.